Listed below are T cell receptor beta chains from one sample, sequenced in a study of blood T cell repertoires in COVID-19. The repertoire was sequenced with immunoSEQ multiplex PCR; TCRdb's copy has only in-frame clones and lacks some. This sample carries 70,000 to 85,000 clones, around nine tenths of them seen once, and the ten largest clones take approximately 1.8%. The source material was peripheral blood. All receptors derive from a woman aged 60-75 years with acute or convalescent COVID-19. Each CDR3 is given without its conserved first and last residue.

>TRBV5-1|TRBJ1-1
ASSFSSGVNTEAF
>TRBV27|TRBJ1-1
ASSTVGQRNTEAF
>TRBV29-1|TRBJ2-7
SVHGGLAGSSYEQY
>TRBV19|TRBJ2-7
ASSSPPGSPYEQY
>TRBV9|TRBJ2-3
ASSPLGQGADTQY
>TRBV30|TRBJ2-7
AWGVSSYEQY
>TRBV11-3|TRBJ2-1
ASSAARDRGNEQF
>TRBV3-1/TRBV3-2|TRBJ2-7
ASSQSLAGDYEQY
>TRBV18|TRBJ2-3
ASSPPGLAGGTDTQY
>TRBV6-5|TRBJ2-3
ASSYSGEGTDTQY
>TRBV18|TRBJ2-5
ASSPPSLAGVWETQY
>TRBV7-2|TRBJ1-2
ASSLTTGGYDGYT
>TRBV18|TRBJ1-1
ASSGQGDTEAF
>TRBV7-8|TRBJ2-7
ASRNRDRYEQY
>TRBV18|TRBJ2-1
ASSPPGLDEQF
>TRBV28|TRBJ2-7
ASSLPTGGEQY
>TRBV6-4|TRBJ2-1
ASTQEQGGDEQF
>TRBV30|TRBJ2-1
AWSVFGGGPYNEQF
>TRBV28|TRBJ1-5
ASSPGQGANQPQH
>TRBV19|TRBJ2-1
ASVDYTNEQF
>TRBV7-2|TRBJ2-3
ASSLAVTGTDTQY
>TRBV4-3|TRBJ2-7
ASSPSWGVHEQY
>TRBV6-6|TRBJ2-7
ASSVGTATYEQY